This T cell receptor (beta chain) stems from a study of blood T cell repertoires in COVID-19. The CDR3 consists of 15 residues. CDR1 is SGHRS, CDR2 YFSETQ, per germline. The data were produced by immunoSEQ multiplex PCR, yet TCRdb's version contains in-frame clones alone and is incomplete. The sample consists of approximately 290,000 clones, roughly 89% of them appearing once. The V and J genes are TRBV5-1 and TRBJ2-6; TRBD2 is a possible D gene (5 bases). Sequencing input: peripheral blood. This clonotype was obtained from a woman aged 25-40 years with COVID-19, enrolled during active disease. The CDR3 DNA is TGCGCTTGCAAGGAGGAACCTCCTGGGGCCAACGTCCTGACTTTC. Translated, it gives CACKEEPPGANVLTF.